The sequence of this TCR beta chain was determined in a study of T cell responses to AZD1222 COVID-19 vaccine. Study-level results: Just a handful of people given AZD1222 tested seropositive at baseline. The breadth and depth of Spike-specific TCRs increased once two AZD1222 doses had been given.

As for this clone: What it binds is unknown.

The junction had 9 bases not matched to a gene; V was cut back by 5 bases and J by 8 bases. Looked up from germline, CDR1 is MDHEN and CDR2 is SYDVKM. This CDR3 contains 14 residues. Clones were sequenced by immunoSEQ multiplex PCR, and TCRdb holds only the in-frame ones, with some missing. Found here are tens of thousands of clones, approximately 90% of them singletons; the top ten hold 30% to 40%. The source is an adult in good health. Sequenced material: peripheral blood, taken on day 0 of AZD1222 vaccination. The V and J genes are TRBV28 and TRBJ2-7; TRBD1 matches 10 bases. The CDR3 sequence: CASSLRTGGEKQYF. CDR3 DNA: TGTGCCAGCAGTCTCCGGACAGGGGGAGAGAAGCAGTACTTC. Filled out from reference TRBV28 and TRBJ2-7, the complete variable domain reads DVKVTQSSRYLVKRTGEKVFLECVQDMDHENMFWYRQDPGLGLRLIYFSYDVKMKEKGDIPEGYSVSREKKERFSLILESASTNQTSMYLCASSLRTGGEKQYFGPGTRLTVT.